The present T cell receptor (beta chain) was sequenced within a study of cytomegalovirus exposure and HLA in healthy donors. On the study more broadly: Among roughly 180 million T cells, an earlier analysis found about 110 million unique TCR beta sequences.

The CDR3 extends over 15 amino acids. Per the germline V gene, CDR1 is SGHVS and CDR2 is FNYEAQ. J gave up 7 bases and V 1 base, and 7 bases lay outside the gene matches. A word on this clone: Its target is unknown.

Whole-study findings and limits: Association of a missense DCLRE1C variant with TCR beta V- and J-gene trimming was reported in a later analysis. Rates of TCR association differed by HLA locus in a later analysis, with DRB1 highest and HLA-C lowest. The authors assumed roughly uniform sequencing depth across donors for presence/absence analyses.

The PCR contained 60 Vbeta and 13 Jbeta primers. Data came from immunoSEQ multiplex PCR; TCRdb stores just in-frame clones and leaves some out. This sample has roughly 120,000 clones; over 75% occur once, and the top ten carry under 6%. This chain uses TRBV7-6 with TRBJ2-1; 7 bases fit TRBD2. This receptor was obtained from a man aged 30 to 39 in good health and CMV-seronegative. Sequences were obtained from PBMCs. This CDR3 reads CASSLGAGRENEQFF. CDR3 sequence (DNA): TGTGCCAGCAGCTTAGGGGCAGGGAGGGAGAATGAGCAGTTCTTC.